The present TCR beta chain was sequenced within a study of identifying expanded T cells in peripheral blood. General observations from the study: Differentially abundant clones: about 1.3 between replicates, about 15 at roughly 15 days, around 19 at four. Clone count variance between approximately 2-week samples rose with total template count.

Sequenced by immunoSEQ multiplex PCR; TCRdb stores in-frame clones only, minus some. The sample lists about 83,000 clones; about nine tenths were seen once. Collection occurred without any documented infections or immune events in donors. Remarks on this clone: Antigen: not known.

The CDR3 sequence is 14 residues long. The germline V and J ends were trimmed by 1 base and 0 bases, with 6 bases remaining between them. CDR1 and CDR2 (germline): MGHRA, YSYEKL. This clonotype originated in a person between 18 and 75 years old in good health. The material sequenced was blood. This rearrangement joins TRBV4-1 to TRBJ1-2; D remains ambiguous. The CDR3: CASSQATANYGYTF. CDR3 nucleotides: TGCGCCAGCAGCCAAGCCACAGCTAACTATGGCTACACCTTC.